Listed below are T cell receptor beta chains from one sample, sequenced in a study of shared clonotypes between healthy human individuals. The method was immunoSEQ multiplex PCR; TCRdb's version includes in-frame clones alone and lacks a portion of them. Of approximately 650,000 clones in the sample, roughly 95% were seen once. Source material: naive CD8+ T cells sorted from blood. These receptors came from a woman aged 30 to 39 in good health. CDR3s include the opening cysteine and the closing phenylalanine or tryptophan. The D gene is left open where the match is weak. Clone sizes are given selectively: once, few, many, or a class where the clone is expanded.

>TRBJ1-4|NA|TRBV12-2|NA
CASRLRRGRGKLFF
TGTGCAAGTCGCTTAAGAAGGGGGCGCGGGAAACTGTTTTTT
>TRBJ1-5|NA|TRBV4-1|NA
CASSQGDPRGSNQPQHF
TGCGCCAGCAGCCAAGGGGACCCCAGGGGTAGCAATCAGCCCCAGCATTTT
>TRBJ2-1|NA|TRBV9|NA
CASSARGSDNEQFF
TGTGCCAGCAGCGCCAGGGGCTCGGACAATGAGCAGTTCTTC
>TRBJ2-1|NA|TRBV27|NA
CASSYQGHNEQFF
TGTGCCAGCAGTTATCAGGGTCACAATGAGCAGTTCTTC
>TRBJ1-2|NA|TRBV5-6|NA
CASSLDLRDGYTF
TGTGCCAGCAGCCTGGACTTGAGGGATGGCTACACCTTC
>TRBJ2-7|NA|TRBV6-5|TRBD2
CASRAGRAREQYF
TGTGCCAGCAGGGCGGGGAGGGCCCGCGAGCAGTACTTC
>TRBJ2-1|NA|TRBV27|TRBD2
CASSSGTSGSNEQFF
TGTGCCAGCAGTTCCGGGACTAGCGGGTCAAATGAGCAGTTCTTC
>TRBJ2-1|NA|TRBV9|NA
CASSQGGMGHNEQFF
TGTGCCAGCAGCCAAGGTGGGATGGGCCACAATGAGCAGTTCTTC
>TRBJ2-3|NA|TRBV5-4|NA
CASSLERPSTDTQYF
TGTGCCAGCAGCTTGGAGCGGCCGAGCACAGATACGCAGTATTTT
>TRBJ2-1|once|TRBV27|NA
CASSYDSEQFF
TGTGCCAGCAGTTACGACAGTGAGCAGTTCTTC
>TRBJ2-1|NA|TRBV10-1|TRBD2
CASSASGNNEQFF
TGCGCCAGCAGTGCTAGCGGAAACAATGAGCAGTTCTTC
>TRBJ2-1|NA|TRBV7-9|TRBD1
CASGKTGVVDNEQFF
TGTGCCAGCGGCAAGACAGGGGTTGTGGACAATGAGCAGTTCTTC
>TRBJ1-1|NA|TRBV6-5|NA
CASTEAGNTEAFF
TGTGCCAGCACCGAGGCGGGGAACACTGAAGCTTTCTTT
>TRBJ2-3|NA|TRBV6-1|NA
CASSEGLYSSTDTQYF
TGTGCCAGCAGTGAGGGACTCTACTCTAGCACAGATACGCAGTATTTT
>TRBJ2-5|NA|TRBV5-1|NA
CASSPDRGETQYF
TGCGCCAGCAGCCCGGATAGGGGAGAGACCCAGTACTTC
>TRBJ1-4|NA|TRBV2|TRBD1
CASSVTGTGDEKLFF
TGTGCCAGCAGCGTAACTGGGACAGGGGATGAAAAACTGTTTTTT
>TRBJ2-1|NA|TRBV7-7|TRBD2
CASSLGGGSYNEQFF
TGTGCCAGCAGCTTAGGGGGCGGGAGCTACAATGAGCAGTTCTTC
>TRBJ1-1|once|TRBV7-9|NA
CASSLVMGNTEAFF
TGTGCCAGCAGCTTAGTGATGGGGAACACTGAAGCTTTCTTT
>TRBJ2-7|NA|TRBV5-6|TRBD1
CASSLGQGIDEQYF
TGTGCCAGCAGCCTCGGACAGGGGATCGACGAGCAGTACTTC
>TRBJ2-2|NA|TRBV19|NA
CASSIDLEINTGELFF
TGTGCCAGTAGTATAGATCTGGAAATTAACACCGGGGAGCTGTTTTTT
>TRBJ2-2|once|TRBV6-1|NA
CASSEATWQGTRGELFF
TGTGCCAGCAGTGAAGCGACTTGGCAGGGAACTCGCGGGGAGCTGTTTTTT
>TRBJ2-1|NA|TRBV9|NA
CASSGAAGMYNEQFF
TGTGCCAGCAGCGGGGCGGCGGGTATGTACAATGAGCAGTTCTTC
>TRBJ2-1|once|TRBV6-5|TRBD2
CASRSGSTYNEQFF
TGTGCCAGCAGGAGCGGGAGCACCTACAATGAGCAGTTCTTC
>TRBJ1-1|NA|TRBV14|NA
CASSQEPGNTEAFF
TGTGCCAGCAGCCAAGAACCGGGGAACACTGAAGCTTTCTTT
>TRBJ1-1|NA|TRBV28|NA
CASSWATEAFF
TGTGCCAGCAGTTGGGCCACTGAAGCTTTCTTT
>TRBJ2-7|NA|TRBV27|NA
CASSLSPRPYEQYF
TGTGCCAGCAGTTTAAGTCCCAGACCCTACGAGCAGTACTTC
>TRBJ1-5|NA|TRBV27|NA
CASSFKGSYSNQPQHF
TGTGCCAGCAGTTTCAAAGGTTCCTATAGCAATCAGCCCCAGCATTTT
>TRBJ2-1|NA|TRBV5-1|NA
CASRTGGGNEQFF
TGCGCCAGCAGAACCGGGGGAGGTAATGAGCAGTTCTTC
>TRBJ2-3|NA|TRBV9|TRBD1
CASSGRDRINADTQYF
TGTGCCAGCAGCGGTCGGGACAGGATAAACGCAGATACGCAGTATTTT
>TRBJ2-1|NA|TRBV27|TRBD2
CASSYGTSGRNEQFF
TGTGCCAGCAGCTATGGGACTAGCGGACGCAATGAGCAGTTCTTC
>TRBJ1-4|NA|TRBV9|NA
CASSDRTDNEKLFF
TGTGCCAGCAGCGACCGGACAGATAATGAAAAACTGTTTTTT
>TRBJ1-1|NA|TRBV5-1|NA
CASSLDSGGPEAFF
TGCGCCAGCAGCTTGGACTCGGGGGGCCCTGAAGCTTTCTTT
>TRBJ2-7|once|TRBV28|TRBD2
CASSLRRELRYEQYF
TGTGCCAGCAGTTTAAGGCGGGAGCTGAGGTACGAGCAGTACTTC
>TRBJ2-2|NA|TRBV9|NA
CASSPRLSNTGELFF
TGTGCCAGCAGCCCTCGACTGTCGAACACCGGGGAGCTGTTTTTT
>TRBJ1-5|NA|TRBV7-8|NA
CASSSREALSNQPQHF
TGTGCCAGCAGCTCCCGGGAAGCGCTCAGCAATCAGCCCCAGCATTTT
>TRBJ2-7|NA|TRBV14|NA
CASSDGLALYEQYF
TGTGCCAGCAGCGACGGGCTAGCGTTATACGAGCAGTACTTC
>TRBJ1-4|NA|TRBV7-2|NA
CASSKLFF
TGTGCCAGCAGTAAACTGTTTTTT
>TRBJ2-7|NA|TRBV7-6|NA
CASSPSVSYEQYF
TGTGCCAGCAGCCCTTCGGTGTCCTACGAGCAGTACTTC
>TRBJ2-7|NA|TRBV20-1|NA
CSADSSAEQYF
TGCAGTGCCGACTCATCGGCCGAGCAGTACTTC
>TRBJ2-6|NA|TRBV28|NA
CASSLRQSGANVLTF
TGTGCCAGCAGTTTACGGCAGTCTGGGGCCAACGTCCTGACTTTC
>TRBJ2-1|NA|TRBV15|TRBD1
CATSNDRGNEQFF
TGTGCCACCAGCAACGACAGGGGGAATGAGCAGTTCTTC
>TRBJ1-3|NA|TRBV4-1|NA
CASSQVSRAYGNTIYF
TGCGCCAGCAGCCAAGTTTCAAGGGCGTATGGAAACACCATATATTTT
>TRBJ2-7|NA|TRBV5-8|NA
CASSFGSYEQYF
TGTGCCAGCAGCTTCGGTAGCTACGAGCAGTACTTC
>TRBJ2-7|NA|TRBV9|TRBD2
CASSVVVARSGRPAVGAYEQYF
TGTGCCAGCAGCGTAGTTGTTGCGCGGAGCGGGAGGCCAGCCGTGGGGGCCTACGAGCAGTACTTC
>TRBJ1-6|NA|TRBV4-2|NA
CASSQEIQGSPLHF
TGTGCCAGCAGCCAAGAAATACAGGGTTCACCCCTCCACTTT